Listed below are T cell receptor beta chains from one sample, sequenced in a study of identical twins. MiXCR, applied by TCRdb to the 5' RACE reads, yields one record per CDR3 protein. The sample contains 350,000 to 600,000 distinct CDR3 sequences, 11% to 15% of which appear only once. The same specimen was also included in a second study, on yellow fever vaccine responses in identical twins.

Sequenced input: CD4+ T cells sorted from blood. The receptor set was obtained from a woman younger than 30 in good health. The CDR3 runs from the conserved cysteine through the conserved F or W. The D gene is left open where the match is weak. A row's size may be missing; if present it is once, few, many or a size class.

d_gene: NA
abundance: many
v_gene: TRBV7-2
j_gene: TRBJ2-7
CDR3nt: TGTGCCAGCAGCTTTACTGAAAGTCGCTACGAGCAGTACTTC
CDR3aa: CASSFTESRYEQYF

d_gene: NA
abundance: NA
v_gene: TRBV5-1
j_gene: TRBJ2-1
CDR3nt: TGCGCCAGCAGCTCGAAGGTTCCTGAGCAGTTCTTC
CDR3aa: CASSSKVPEQFF

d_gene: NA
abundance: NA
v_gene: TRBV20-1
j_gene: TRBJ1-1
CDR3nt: TGCAGTGCCCAAAGGACAGAGAACACTGAAGCTTTCTTT
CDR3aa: CSAQRTENTEAFF

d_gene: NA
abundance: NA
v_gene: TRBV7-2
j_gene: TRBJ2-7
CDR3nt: TGTGCCAGCAGCTTCACGCCGAAGCTGAGCTCCTACGAGCAGTACTTC
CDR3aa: CASSFTPKLSSYEQYF

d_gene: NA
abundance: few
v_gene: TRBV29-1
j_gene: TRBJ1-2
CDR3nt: TGCAGCGTTTTTCCCTCGAGGGGGAATGGCTACACCTTC
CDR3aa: CSVFPSRGNGYTF

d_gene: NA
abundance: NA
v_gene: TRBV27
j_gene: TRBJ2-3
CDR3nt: TGTGCCAGCAGTTTCCGTAGTAGTGTCAGCACAGATACGCAGTATTTT
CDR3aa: CASSFRSSVSTDTQYF

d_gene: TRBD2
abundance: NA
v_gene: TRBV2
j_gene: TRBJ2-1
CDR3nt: TGTGCCAGCAGGGGGACTAACTACAATGAGCAGTTCTTC
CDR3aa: CASRGTNYNEQFF

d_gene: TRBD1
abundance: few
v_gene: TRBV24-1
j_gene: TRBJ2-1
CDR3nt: TGTGCCACCAGTGATCCGGGACAGGGGGGTGAGCAGTTCTTC
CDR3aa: CATSDPGQGGEQFF

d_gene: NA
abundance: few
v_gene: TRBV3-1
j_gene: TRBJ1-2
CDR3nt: TGTGCCAGCAGCCGGATCAGGGGAGCTAACTATGGCTACACCTTC
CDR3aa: CASSRIRGANYGYTF

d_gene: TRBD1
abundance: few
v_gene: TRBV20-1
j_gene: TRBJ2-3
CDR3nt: TGCAGTGCTAGAGTTCCTGGGACAGGCCTCCGCACAGATACGCAGTATTTT
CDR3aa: CSARVPGTGLRTDTQYF

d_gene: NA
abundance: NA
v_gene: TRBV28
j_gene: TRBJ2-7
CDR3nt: TGTGCCAGCAGTTTAGGACCGTGGTTAGTCTCCTCCTACGAGCAGTACTTC
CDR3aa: CASSLGPWLVSSYEQYF

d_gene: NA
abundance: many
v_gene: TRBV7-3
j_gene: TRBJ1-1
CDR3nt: TGTGCCAGCAGCTTAGGGGGGTGGACTGAAGCTTTCTTT
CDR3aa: CASSLGGWTEAFF

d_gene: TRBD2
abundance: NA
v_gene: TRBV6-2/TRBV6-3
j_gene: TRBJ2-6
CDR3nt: TGTGCCAGCAGCCTACGGGAGGACTTATCTGGGGCCAACGTCCTGACTTTC
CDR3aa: CASSLREDLSGANVLTF

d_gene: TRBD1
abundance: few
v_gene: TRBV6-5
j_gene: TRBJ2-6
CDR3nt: TGTGCCAGCAGTTGGACAGGGGGGAGCTCTGGGGCCAACGTCCTGACTTTC
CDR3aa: CASSWTGGSSGANVLTF

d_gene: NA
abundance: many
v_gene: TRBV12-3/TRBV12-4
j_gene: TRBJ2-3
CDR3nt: TGTGCCAGCGGGGGAGATACGCAGTATTTT
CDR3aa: CASGGDTQYF

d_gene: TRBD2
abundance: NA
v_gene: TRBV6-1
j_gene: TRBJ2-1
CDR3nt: TGTGCCAGCAGTCGGGACTACCAGGGAGGTGAGCAGTTCTTC
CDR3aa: CASSRDYQGGEQFF

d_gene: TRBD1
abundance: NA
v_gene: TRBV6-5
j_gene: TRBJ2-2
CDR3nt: TGTGCCAGCAGTTACCCAATAACCGGGACAGTAAGCGGGGAGCTGTTTTTT
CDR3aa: CASSYPITGTVSGELFF

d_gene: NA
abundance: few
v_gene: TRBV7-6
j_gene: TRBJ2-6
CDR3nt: TGTGCCAGCAGCTTAATGGCCGACGGGGCCAACGTCCTGACTTTC
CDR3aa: CASSLMADGANVLTF

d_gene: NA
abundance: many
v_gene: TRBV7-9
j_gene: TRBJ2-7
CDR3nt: TGTGCCAGCAGCACTAATTCCTACGAGCAGTACTTC
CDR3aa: CASSTNSYEQYF

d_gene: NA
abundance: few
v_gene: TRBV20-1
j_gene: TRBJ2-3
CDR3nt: TGCAGTGCTAGGGAGTCGGGCCTCACAGATACGCAGTATTTT
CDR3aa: CSARESGLTDTQYF

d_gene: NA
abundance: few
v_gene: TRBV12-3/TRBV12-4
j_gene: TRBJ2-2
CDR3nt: TGTGCCAGCAGTTTAGCCCCGGGGAACACCGGGGAGCTGTTTTTT
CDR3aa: CASSLAPGNTGELFF

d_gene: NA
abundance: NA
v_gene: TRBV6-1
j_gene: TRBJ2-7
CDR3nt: TGTGCCAGCAGTGAATTTGGGGGCAGATACGAGCAGTACTTC
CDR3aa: CASSEFGGRYEQYF

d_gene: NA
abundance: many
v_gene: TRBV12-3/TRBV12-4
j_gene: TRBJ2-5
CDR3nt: TGTGCCAGCAGACTCGGGACTCCGTGGGAGACCCAGTACTTC
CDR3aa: CASRLGTPWETQYF

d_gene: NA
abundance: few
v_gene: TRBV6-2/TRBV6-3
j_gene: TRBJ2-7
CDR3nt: TGTGCCAGCAGAAAGAATGAGCAGTACTTC
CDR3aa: CASRKNEQYF

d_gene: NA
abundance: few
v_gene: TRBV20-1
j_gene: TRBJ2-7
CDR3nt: TGCAGTGCTGGGCTGAACGAGCAGTACTTC
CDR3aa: CSAGLNEQYF

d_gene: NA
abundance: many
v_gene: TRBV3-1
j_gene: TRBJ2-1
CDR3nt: TGTGCCAGCAGCCAAAAAGGCAATGAGCAGTTCTTC
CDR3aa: CASSQKGNEQFF

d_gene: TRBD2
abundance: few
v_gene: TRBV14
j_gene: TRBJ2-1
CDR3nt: TGTGCCAGCAGCCCCAAACTAGCGGGAGTCATCAGCAATGAGCAGTTCTTC
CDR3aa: CASSPKLAGVISNEQFF

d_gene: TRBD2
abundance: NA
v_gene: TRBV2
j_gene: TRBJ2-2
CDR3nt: TGTGCCAGCAGCCGACTAGCGGGAGGAGTTGCCGGGGAGCTGTTTTTT
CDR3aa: CASSRLAGGVAGELFF

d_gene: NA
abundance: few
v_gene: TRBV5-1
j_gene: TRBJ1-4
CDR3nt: TGCGCCAGCAGCGTCGACAGAGTTGCAACTAATGAAAAACTGTTTTTT
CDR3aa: CASSVDRVATNEKLFF

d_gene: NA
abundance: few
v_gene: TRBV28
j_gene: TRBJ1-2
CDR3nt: TGTGCCAGCAGTTGGAGGTACTATGGCTACACCTTC
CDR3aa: CASSWRYYGYTF

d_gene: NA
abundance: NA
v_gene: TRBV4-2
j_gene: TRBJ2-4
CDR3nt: TGTGCCAGCAGCCAAGCAATAGCCAAAAACATTCAGTACTTC
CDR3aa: CASSQAIAKNIQYF

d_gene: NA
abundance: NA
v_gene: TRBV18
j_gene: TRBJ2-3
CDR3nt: TGTGCCAGCTCACCTCCTAGCGTGCCCACAGATACGCAGTATTTT
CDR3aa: CASSPPSVPTDTQYF

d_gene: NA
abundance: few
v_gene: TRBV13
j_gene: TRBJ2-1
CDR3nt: TGTGCCAGCAGCTTTTACCGAGAGGGAGAGCAGTTCTTC
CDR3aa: CASSFYREGEQFF

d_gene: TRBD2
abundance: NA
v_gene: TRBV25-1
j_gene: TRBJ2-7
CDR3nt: TGTGCCAGCAGTGAGCTAGCGGGGGTCTACGAGCAGTACTTC
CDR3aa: CASSELAGVYEQYF

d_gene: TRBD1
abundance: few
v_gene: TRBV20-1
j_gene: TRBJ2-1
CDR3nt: TGCAGTGCCATGACAGGGAATGAGCAGTTCTTC
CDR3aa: CSAMTGNEQFF

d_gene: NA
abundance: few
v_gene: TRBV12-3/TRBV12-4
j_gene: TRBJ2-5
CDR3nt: TGTGCCAGCCCTTCCCCCGACGGTATAAAAGAGACCCAGTACTTC
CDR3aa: CASPSPDGIKETQYF

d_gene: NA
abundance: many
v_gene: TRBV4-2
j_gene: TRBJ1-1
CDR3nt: TGTGCCAGCAGCCAAGATGAGGGGCTGCGCACTGAAGCTTTCTTT
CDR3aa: CASSQDEGLRTEAFF